This entry describes one T cell receptor (beta chain). The antigen remains undetermined. Germline V gene data show CDR1 as WNHNN and CDR2 as SYGVQD (reference sequence). This CDR3 contains 14 residues. The germline V and J ends were trimmed by 6 bases and 4 bases, with 14 bases remaining between them. The data derive from a study of persistence of HIV-infected CD4 T cells. For the study at large: A median of roughly 8 years of suppressive ART preceded sampling. Study-level results: TCR oligoclonality correlated with proviral oligoclonality in the same sorted populations.

Nonspecific anti-CD3/anti-CD28 bead stimulation represents the broad CD4+ T cell repertoire. Sorting of responding CD4+ T cells relied on upregulated CD40 ligand together with CD69. CD4+ T cell counts exceeded 400 cells/uL; CMV serology was positive. Before stimulation, PBMCs underwent CD8+ T cell depletion. This was the immunoSEQ version 4 assay in survey mode. Sequencing was performed with immunoSEQ multiplex PCR; in TCRdb, only in-frame clones are kept and a portion is missing. The table has under 50,000 clones, roughly 90% seen once. This TCR came from an adult man with HIV who was CMV-seropositive. The rearrangement joins TRBV10-1 to TRBJ2-3; D is possibly TRBD1 or TRBD2 (5 bases each). The sequences come from CD4+ T cells sorted from PBMCs after approximately 19-hour stimulation, collected from a patient who received antiretroviral therapy. The CDR3 DNA sequence: TGCGCCAGCAGGAGGGGCCTCTCTGCAGATACGCAGTATTTT. It is translated as CASRRGLSADTQYF.